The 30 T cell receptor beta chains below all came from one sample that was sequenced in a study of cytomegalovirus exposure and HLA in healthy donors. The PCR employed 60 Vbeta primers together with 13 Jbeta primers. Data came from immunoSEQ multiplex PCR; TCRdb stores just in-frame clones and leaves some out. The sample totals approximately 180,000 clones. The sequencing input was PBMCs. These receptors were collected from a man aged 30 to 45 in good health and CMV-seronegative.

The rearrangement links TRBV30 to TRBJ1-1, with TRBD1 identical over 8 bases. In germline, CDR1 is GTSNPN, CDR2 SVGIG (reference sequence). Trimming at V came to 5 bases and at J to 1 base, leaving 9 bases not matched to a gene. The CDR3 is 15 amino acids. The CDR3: CAWGNPGGWNTEAFF. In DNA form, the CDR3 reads TGTGCCTGGGGTAATCCAGGGGGCTGGAACACTGAAGCTTTCTTT.

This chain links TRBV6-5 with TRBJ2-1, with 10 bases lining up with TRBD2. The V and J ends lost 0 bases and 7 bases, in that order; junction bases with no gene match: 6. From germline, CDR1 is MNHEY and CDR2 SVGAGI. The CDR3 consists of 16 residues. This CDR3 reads CASSYSILAGTNEQFF. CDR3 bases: TGTGCCAGCAGTTACTCGATACTAGCGGGAACTAATGAGCAGTTCTTC.

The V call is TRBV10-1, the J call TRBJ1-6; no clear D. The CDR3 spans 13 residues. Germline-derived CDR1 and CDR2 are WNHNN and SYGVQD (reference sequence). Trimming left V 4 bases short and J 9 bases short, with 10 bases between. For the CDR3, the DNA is TGCGCCAGCAGTGCCAACTATCGTTCACCCCTCCACTTT. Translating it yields CASSANYRSPLHF.

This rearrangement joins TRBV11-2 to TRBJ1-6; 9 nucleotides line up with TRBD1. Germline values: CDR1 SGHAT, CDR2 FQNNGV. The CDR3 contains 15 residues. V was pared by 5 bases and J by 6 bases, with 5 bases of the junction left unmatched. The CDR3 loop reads CASSPGQGSNSPLHF. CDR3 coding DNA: TGTGCCAGCAGCCCAGGACAGGGGTCTAATTCACCCCTCCACTTT.

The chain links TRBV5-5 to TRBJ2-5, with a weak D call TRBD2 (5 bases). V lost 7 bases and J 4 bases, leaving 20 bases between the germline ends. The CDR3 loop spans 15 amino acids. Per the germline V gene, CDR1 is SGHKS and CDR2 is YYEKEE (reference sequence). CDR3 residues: CASQAIVGVAETQYF. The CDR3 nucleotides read TGTGCCAGCCAAGCTATAGTCGGGGTTGCAGAGACCCAGTACTTC.

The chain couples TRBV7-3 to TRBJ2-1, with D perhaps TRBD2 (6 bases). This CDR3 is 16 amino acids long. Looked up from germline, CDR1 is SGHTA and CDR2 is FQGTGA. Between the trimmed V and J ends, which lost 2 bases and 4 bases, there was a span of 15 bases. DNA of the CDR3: TGTGCCAGCAGCTTAGAGGCGGGGCGGGGTTACAATGAGCAGTTCTTC. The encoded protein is CASSLEAGRGYNEQFF.

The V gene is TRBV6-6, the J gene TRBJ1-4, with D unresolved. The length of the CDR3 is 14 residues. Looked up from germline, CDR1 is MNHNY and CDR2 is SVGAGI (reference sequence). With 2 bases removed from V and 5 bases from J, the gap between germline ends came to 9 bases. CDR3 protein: CASSYGHRNEKLFF. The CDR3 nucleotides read TGTGCCAGCAGTTACGGGCACAGAAATGAAAAACTGTTTTTT.

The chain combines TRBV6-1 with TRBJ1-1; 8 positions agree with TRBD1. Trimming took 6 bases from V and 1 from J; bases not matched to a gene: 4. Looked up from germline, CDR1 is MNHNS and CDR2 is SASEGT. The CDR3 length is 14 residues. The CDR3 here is CASSRDRRNTEAFF. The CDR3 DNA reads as TGTGCCAGCAGCAGGGACAGGAGGAACACTGAAGCTTTCTTT.

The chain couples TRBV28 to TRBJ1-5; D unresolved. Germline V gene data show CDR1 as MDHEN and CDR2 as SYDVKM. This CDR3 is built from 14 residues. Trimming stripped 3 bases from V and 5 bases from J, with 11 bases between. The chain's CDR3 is CASSFGAPDQPQHF. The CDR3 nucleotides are TGTGCCAGCAGTTTCGGAGCACCCGATCAGCCCCAGCATTTT.

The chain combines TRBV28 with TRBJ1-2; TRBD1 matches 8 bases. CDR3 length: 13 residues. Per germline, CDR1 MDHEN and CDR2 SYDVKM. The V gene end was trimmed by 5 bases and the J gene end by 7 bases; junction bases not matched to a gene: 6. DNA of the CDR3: TGTGCCAGCAGTGAGGACAGGGTCGGTGGCTACACCTTC. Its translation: CASSEDRVGGYTF.

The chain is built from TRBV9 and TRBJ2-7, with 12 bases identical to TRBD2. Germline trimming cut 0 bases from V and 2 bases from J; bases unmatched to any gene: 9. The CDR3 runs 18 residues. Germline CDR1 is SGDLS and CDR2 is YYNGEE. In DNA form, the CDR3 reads TGTGCCAGCAGCGTAGGTACTAGCGGGAGGTTCGATGCCTACGAGCAGTACTTC. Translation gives CASSVGTSGRFDAYEQYF.

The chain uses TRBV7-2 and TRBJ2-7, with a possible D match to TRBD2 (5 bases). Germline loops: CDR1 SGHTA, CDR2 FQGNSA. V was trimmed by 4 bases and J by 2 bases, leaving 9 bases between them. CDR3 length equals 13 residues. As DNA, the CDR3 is TGTGCCAGCAGCTCGGGGTCACCCTACGAGCAGTACTTC. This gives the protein CASSSGSPYEQYF.

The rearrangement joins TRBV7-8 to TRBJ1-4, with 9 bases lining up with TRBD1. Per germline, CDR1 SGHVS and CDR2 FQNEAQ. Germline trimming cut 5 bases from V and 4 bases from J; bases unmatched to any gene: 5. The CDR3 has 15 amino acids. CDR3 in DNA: TGTGCCAGCAGCCCCAGGACAGGGGTTAATGAAAAACTGTTTTTT. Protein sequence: CASSPRTGVNEKLFF.

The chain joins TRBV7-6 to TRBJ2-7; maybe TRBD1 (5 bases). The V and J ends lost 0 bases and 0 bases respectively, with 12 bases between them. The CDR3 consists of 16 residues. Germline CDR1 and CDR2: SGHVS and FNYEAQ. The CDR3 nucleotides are TGTGCCAGCAGCTTAGCTCAGGGCCCGAGCTCCTACGAGCAGTACTTC. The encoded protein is CASSLAQGPSSYEQYF.

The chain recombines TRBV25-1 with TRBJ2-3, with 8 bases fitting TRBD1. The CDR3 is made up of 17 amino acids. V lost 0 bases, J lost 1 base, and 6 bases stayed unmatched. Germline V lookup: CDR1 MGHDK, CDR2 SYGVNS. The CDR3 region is CASSEYRGRRGTDTQYF. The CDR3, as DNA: TGTGCCAGCAGTGAATACAGGGGGCGCCGCGGCACAGATACGCAGTATTTT.

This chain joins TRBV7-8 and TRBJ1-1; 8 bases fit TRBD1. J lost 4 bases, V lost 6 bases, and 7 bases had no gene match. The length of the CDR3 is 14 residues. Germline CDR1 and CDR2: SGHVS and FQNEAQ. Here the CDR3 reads CASSYDRGFTEAFF. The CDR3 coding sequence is TGTGCCAGCAGTTACGACAGGGGTTTCACTGAAGCTTTCTTT.

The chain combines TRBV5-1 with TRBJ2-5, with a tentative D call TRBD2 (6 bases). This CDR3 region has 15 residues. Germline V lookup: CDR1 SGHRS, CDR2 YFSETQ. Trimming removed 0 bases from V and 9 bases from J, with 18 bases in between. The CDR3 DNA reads TGCGCCAGCAGCTTGGTGAGGCGCGGTTGGGAGGCCCAGTACTTC. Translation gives CASSLVRRGWEAQYF.

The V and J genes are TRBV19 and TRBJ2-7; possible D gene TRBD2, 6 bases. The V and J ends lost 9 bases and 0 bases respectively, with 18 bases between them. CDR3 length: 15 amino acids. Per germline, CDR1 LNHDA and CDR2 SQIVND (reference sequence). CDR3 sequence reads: CASQYSRGGSYEQYF. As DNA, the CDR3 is TGTGCCAGCCAGTATAGCCGGGGAGGCTCCTACGAGCAGTACTTC.

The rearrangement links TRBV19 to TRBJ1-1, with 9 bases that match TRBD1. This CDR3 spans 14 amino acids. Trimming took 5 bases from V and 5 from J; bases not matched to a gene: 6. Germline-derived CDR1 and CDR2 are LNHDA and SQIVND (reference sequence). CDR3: CASSPGQGWTEAFF. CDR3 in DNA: TGTGCCAGTAGTCCCGGACAGGGGTGGACTGAAGCTTTCTTT.

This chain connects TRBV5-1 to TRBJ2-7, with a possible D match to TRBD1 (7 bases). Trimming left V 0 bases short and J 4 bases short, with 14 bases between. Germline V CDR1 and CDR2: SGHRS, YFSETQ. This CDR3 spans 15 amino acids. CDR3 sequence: CASSLDRGTEYEQYF. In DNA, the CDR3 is TGCGCCAGCAGCTTGGACCGGGGGACAGAGTACGAGCAGTACTTC.

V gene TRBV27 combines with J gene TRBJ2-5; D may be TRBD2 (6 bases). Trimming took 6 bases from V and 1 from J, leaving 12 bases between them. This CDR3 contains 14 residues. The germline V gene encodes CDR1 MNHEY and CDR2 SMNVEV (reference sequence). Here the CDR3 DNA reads TGTGCCAGCAGCGGGACTCCCAGCCAAGAGACCCAGTACTTC. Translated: CASSGTPSQETQYF.

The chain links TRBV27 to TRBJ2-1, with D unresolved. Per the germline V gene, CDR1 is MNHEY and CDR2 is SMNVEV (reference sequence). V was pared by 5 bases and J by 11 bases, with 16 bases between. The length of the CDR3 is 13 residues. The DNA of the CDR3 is TGTGCCAGCAGTCCCCCCGGCAGGTCCAAGCAGTTCTTC. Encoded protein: CASSPPGRSKQFF.

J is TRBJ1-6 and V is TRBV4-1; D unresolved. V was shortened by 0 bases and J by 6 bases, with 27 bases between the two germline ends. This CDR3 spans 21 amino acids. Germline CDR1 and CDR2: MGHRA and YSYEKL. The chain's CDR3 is CASSQDLGTSSAGRFNSPLHF. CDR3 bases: TGCGCCAGCAGCCAAGATCTGGGCACCTCAAGCGCGGGCAGATTTAATTCACCCCTCCACTTT.

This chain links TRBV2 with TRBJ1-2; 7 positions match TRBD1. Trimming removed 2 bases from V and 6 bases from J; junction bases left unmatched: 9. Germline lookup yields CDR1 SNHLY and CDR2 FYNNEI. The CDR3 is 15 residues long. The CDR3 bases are TGTGCCAGCAGTGAAAGGGAACAGGGGCTCGATGGCTACACCTTC. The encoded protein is CASSEREQGLDGYTF.

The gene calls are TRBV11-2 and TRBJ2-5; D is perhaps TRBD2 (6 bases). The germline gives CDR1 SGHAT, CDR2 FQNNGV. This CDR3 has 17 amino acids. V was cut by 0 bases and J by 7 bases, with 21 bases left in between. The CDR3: CASSLDLSGTQSGTQYF. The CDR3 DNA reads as TGTGCCAGCAGCTTAGATCTTAGCGGCACACAAAGTGGGACCCAGTACTTC.

As DNA, the CDR3 is TGTGCCAGTAATGGATCCGGGCAGGGGTGGGAGACCCAGTACTTC. It translates to CASNGSGQGWETQYF. The chain has TRBV19 and TRBJ2-5, with D possibly being TRBD1 (6 bases). Germline loops: CDR1 LNHDA, CDR2 SQIVND (reference sequence). V was pared by 7 bases and J by 5 bases, with 20 bases between. The CDR3 runs to 15 residues.

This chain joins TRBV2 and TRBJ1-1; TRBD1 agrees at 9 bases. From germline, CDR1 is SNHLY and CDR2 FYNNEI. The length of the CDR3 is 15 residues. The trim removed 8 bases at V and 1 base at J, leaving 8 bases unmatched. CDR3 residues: CASGEQGAKNTEAFF. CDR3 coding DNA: TGTGCCAGCGGAGAACAGGGGGCCAAGAACACTGAAGCTTTCTTT. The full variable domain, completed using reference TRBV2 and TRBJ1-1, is EPEVTQTPSHQVTQMGQEVILRCVPISNHLYFYWYRQILGQKVEFLVSFYNNEISEKSEIFDDQFSVERPDGSNFTLKIRSTKLEDSAMYFCASGEQGAKNTEAFFGQGTRLTVV.

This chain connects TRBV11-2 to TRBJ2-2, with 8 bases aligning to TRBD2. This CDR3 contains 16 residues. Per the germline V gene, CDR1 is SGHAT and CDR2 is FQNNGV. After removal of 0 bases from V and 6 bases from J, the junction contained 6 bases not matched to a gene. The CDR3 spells CASSLDQREYSGELFF. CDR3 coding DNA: TGTGCCAGCAGCTTAGACCAGCGGGAGTACTCCGGGGAGCTGTTTTTT.

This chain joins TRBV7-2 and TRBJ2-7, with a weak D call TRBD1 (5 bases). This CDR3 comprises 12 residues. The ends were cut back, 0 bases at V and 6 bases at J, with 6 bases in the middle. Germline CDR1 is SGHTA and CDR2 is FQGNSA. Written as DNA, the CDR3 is TGTGCCAGCAGCTTAGCCAGGGTCGAGCAGTACTTC. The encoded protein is CASSLARVEQYF.

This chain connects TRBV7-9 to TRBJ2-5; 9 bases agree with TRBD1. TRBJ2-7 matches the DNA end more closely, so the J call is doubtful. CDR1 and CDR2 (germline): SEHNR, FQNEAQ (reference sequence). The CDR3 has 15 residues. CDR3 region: CASSLTLGQGYEQYF. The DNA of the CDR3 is TGTGCCAGCAGCTTAACTCTCGGACAGGGGTACGAGCAGTACTTC.